This T cell receptor beta chain was sequenced in a study of OX40 agonist ivuxolimab in advanced cancers. The protocol was immunoSEQ multiplex PCR, while the TCRdb copy is restricted to in-frame clones and leaves out a portion. Among 100,000 to 150,000 clones listed, 85% to 95% were seen once. Trimming cost V 1 base and J 8 bases, with 9 bases left between them. From germline, CDR1 is SGHDN and CDR2 FVKESK. The CDR3 extends over 13 amino acids. The chain combines TRBV14 with TRBJ2-1; unclear D gene. The specimen comprised CD4+ or CD8+ T cells sorted from blood, sampled in a trial of the OX40 agonist ivuxolimab. The clonotype originates from an adult with an advanced solid tumor such as melanoma, head and neck, liver or kidney cancer. This CDR3 is CASSQGYPDEQFF. The DNA of the CDR3 is TGTGCCAGCAGCCAAGGCTATCCGGATGAGCAGTTCTTC.